A single sample gave rise to the 2 T cell receptor beta chains below, sequenced in a study of blood T cell repertoires in COVID-19. Data came from immunoSEQ multiplex PCR; TCRdb stores just in-frame clones and leaves some out. Of about 180,000 clones in the sample, about 88% were seen once. The source material was peripheral blood. These receptors all come from a woman aged 25-40 years with active or convalescent COVID-19.

The chain uses TRBV5-1 and TRBJ2-7; the match to TRBD1 covers 8 bases. This CDR3 is built from 14 residues. V shed 3 bases, J shed 5 bases, and the junction held 7 bases outside the gene matches. In germline, CDR1 is SGHRS, CDR2 YFSETQ. This CDR3 is CASSSGQGVDEQYF. The CDR3 nucleotides are TGCGCCAGCAGCTCCGGACAGGGAGTCGACGAGCAGTACTTC.

In its sample, this clone was seen once. CDR3 in DNA: TGTGCCAGCAGTTCCAGGAGGCCCCACACTGAAGCTTTCTTT. Its translation: CASSSRRPHTEAFF. The J gene is TRBJ1-1, the V gene TRBV27; D remains unclear. Trimming left V 4 bases short and J 3 bases short, with 12 bases between. CDR3 length equals 14 residues. The germline gives CDR1 MNHEY, CDR2 SMNVEV (reference sequence).